This is a list of T cell receptor beta chains from one sample in a study of blood T cell repertoires in COVID-19. The protocol was immunoSEQ multiplex PCR, while the TCRdb copy is restricted to in-frame clones and leaves out a portion. The table includes 75,000 to 80,000 clones, less than 90% detected once. Sequencing was done on a sample of peripheral blood. These receptors were taken from a human donor in a cohort sampled during active COVID-19. CDR3s include the opening cysteine and the closing phenylalanine or tryptophan. The order of the fields is V gene, J gene, clone size, D gene, CDR3 protein, CDR3 DNA. A D gene is named only where the DNA matches it firmly. Some rows have no size entry. The others give once, few or many, or a class for an expanded clone.

V gene: TRBV23-1; J gene: TRBJ2-2; clone size: -; D gene: TRBD1; CDR3 protein: CASSQRQGAVGELFF; CDR3 DNA: TGCGCCAGCAGTCAGAGACAGGGGGCGGTCGGGGAGCTGTTTTTT
V gene: TRBV5-4; J gene: TRBJ1-1; clone size: -; D gene: -; CDR3 protein: CASSSGGDTEAFF; CDR3 DNA: TGTGCCAGCAGCTCGGGGGGTGACACTGAAGCTTTCTTT
V gene: TRBV29-1; J gene: TRBJ1-2; clone size: -; D gene: -; CDR3 protein: CSVSQDMNHYGYTF; CDR3 DNA: TGCAGCGTGAGCCAGGACATGAACCACTATGGCTACACCTTC
V gene: TRBV3-1/TRBV3-2; J gene: TRBJ2-3; clone size: -; D gene: -; CDR3 protein: CASSHRTDGNTDTQYF; CDR3 DNA: TGTGCCAGCAGCCACCGGACAGATGGGAACACAGATACGCAGTATTTT
V gene: TRBV7-3; J gene: TRBJ2-2; clone size: -; D gene: TRBD1; CDR3 protein: CASSTSTGEVTGELFF; CDR3 DNA: TGTGCCAGCAGCACCTCGACAGGGGAGGTAACCGGGGAGCTGTTTTTT
V gene: TRBV11-2; J gene: TRBJ1-1; clone size: few; D gene: -; CDR3 protein: CASSLDAGWTEAFF; CDR3 DNA: TGTGCCAGCAGCTTAGACGCGGGGTGGACTGAAGCTTTCTTT
V gene: TRBV28; J gene: TRBJ2-7; clone size: once; D gene: -; CDR3 protein: CASRKSALSYEQYF; CDR3 DNA: TGTGCCAGCAGGAAGAGCGCTCTCTCCTACGAGCAGTACTTC
V gene: TRBV15; J gene: TRBJ2-1; clone size: few; D gene: -; CDR3 protein: CATGLQFDGYNEQFF; CDR3 DNA: TGTGCCACCGGTCTCCAGTTCGACGGGTACAATGAGCAGTTCTTC
V gene: TRBV4-1; J gene: TRBJ2-7; clone size: -; D gene: TRBD1; CDR3 protein: CASSPFPGQGAVGSYEQYF; CDR3 DNA: TGCGCCAGCAGTCCCTTCCCGGGACAGGGGGCAGTCGGGTCCTACGAGCAGTACTTC
V gene: TRBV27; J gene: TRBJ2-2; clone size: -; D gene: -; CDR3 protein: CASSWGSGSNTGELFF; CDR3 DNA: TGTGCCAGCAGCTGGGGCTCCGGGTCTAACACCGGGGAGCTGTTTTTT
V gene: TRBV2; J gene: TRBJ2-7; clone size: -; D gene: -; CDR3 protein: CASRAQPGEQYF; CDR3 DNA: TGTGCCAGCAGAGCCCAACCGGGGGAGCAGTACTTC
V gene: TRBV7-8; J gene: TRBJ2-7; clone size: -; D gene: -; CDR3 protein: CASSPGEGTTYEQYF; CDR3 DNA: TGTGCCAGCAGCCCAGGGGAGGGGACAACCTACGAGCAGTACTTC
V gene: TRBV5-1; J gene: TRBJ1-4; clone size: -; D gene: TRBD1; CDR3 protein: CASRRGTGGSNEKLFF; CDR3 DNA: TGCGCCAGCCGACGGGGGACAGGGGGCTCAAATGAAAAACTGTTTTTT
V gene: TRBV2; J gene: TRBJ1-1; clone size: -; D gene: -; CDR3 protein: CASSAMGASAEAFF; CDR3 DNA: TGTGCCAGCAGTGCCATGGGGGCCTCCGCTGAAGCTTTCTTT
V gene: TRBV18; J gene: TRBJ2-2; clone size: -; D gene: TRBD2; CDR3 protein: CASSQLTGLALAGELFF; CDR3 DNA: TGTGCCAGCTCACAACTCACGGGACTAGCGTTGGCCGGGGAGCTGTTTTTT
V gene: TRBV19; J gene: TRBJ1-2; clone size: once; D gene: -; CDR3 protein: CASGRGAYGYTF; CDR3 DNA: TGTGCCAGTGGCAGGGGAGCCTATGGCTACACCTTC
V gene: TRBV3-1/TRBV3-2; J gene: TRBJ1-4; clone size: -; D gene: -; CDR3 protein: CASSQEEGSYEKLFF; CDR3 DNA: TGTGCCAGCAGCCAAGAGGAGGGATCTTATGAAAAACTGTTTTTT
V gene: TRBV19; J gene: TRBJ2-1; clone size: -; D gene: -; CDR3 protein: CASTGQRYNEQFF; CDR3 DNA: TGTGCCAGTACTGGCCAGCGGTACAATGAGCAGTTCTTC
V gene: TRBV19; J gene: TRBJ2-7; clone size: -; D gene: TRBD1; CDR3 protein: CASSMDRGLYEQYF; CDR3 DNA: TGTGCCAGTAGTATGGACAGGGGGCTCTACGAGCAGTACTTC
V gene: TRBV5-1; J gene: TRBJ2-1; clone size: -; D gene: TRBD2; CDR3 protein: CASRLLAVNNEQFF; CDR3 DNA: TGCGCCAGCAGGCTTCTAGCGGTAAACAATGAGCAGTTCTTC
V gene: TRBV6-2/TRBV6-3; J gene: TRBJ1-1; clone size: -; D gene: -; CDR3 protein: CASSPRAGARRAAFF; CDR3 DNA: TGTGCCAGCAGTCCCAGGGCGGGGGCTCGCCGAGCAGCTTTCTTT
V gene: TRBV10-3; J gene: TRBJ1-2; clone size: -; D gene: -; CDR3 protein: CAISDRDTGYTF; CDR3 DNA: TGTGCCATCAGTGACAGGGATACTGGCTACACCTTC
V gene: TRBV3-1/TRBV3-2; J gene: TRBJ1-4; clone size: -; D gene: -; CDR3 protein: CASSPGGRVTNEKLFF; CDR3 DNA: TGTGCCAGCAGCCCGGGGGGCAGGGTAACTAATGAAAAACTGTTTTTT
V gene: TRBV18; J gene: TRBJ2-2; clone size: -; D gene: -; CDR3 protein: CASSPTHQFGELFF; CDR3 DNA: TGTGCCAGCTCACCAACCCACCAGTTCGGGGAGCTGTTTTTT
V gene: TRBV27; J gene: TRBJ2-3; clone size: -; D gene: TRBD2; CDR3 protein: CASSPRLAGGSTDTQYF; CDR3 DNA: TGTGCCAGCAGTCCCCGACTAGCGGGCGGTAGCACAGATACGCAGTATTTT
V gene: TRBV6-5; J gene: TRBJ1-2; clone size: -; D gene: TRBD1; CDR3 protein: CASRSSGQGAGGYTF; CDR3 DNA: TGTGCCAGCAGGTCCTCGGGACAGGGAGCCGGTGGCTACACCTTC
V gene: TRBV5-5; J gene: TRBJ2-3; clone size: -; D gene: TRBD2; CDR3 protein: CASTPQVAGGTDTQYF; CDR3 DNA: TGTGCCAGCACCCCACAGGTAGCGGGGGGGACAGATACGCAGTATTTT
V gene: TRBV19; J gene: TRBJ1-2; clone size: -; D gene: -; CDR3 protein: CASSIDRAGRLGYTF; CDR3 DNA: TGTGCCAGTAGTATAGATCGAGCGGGAAGACTCGGCTACACCTTC
V gene: TRBV18; J gene: TRBJ2-2; clone size: -; D gene: -; CDR3 protein: CASSPPGETGELFF; CDR3 DNA: TGTGCCAGCTCCCCACCAGGGGAAACCGGGGAGCTGTTTTTT
V gene: TRBV5-4; J gene: TRBJ1-1; clone size: -; D gene: TRBD1; CDR3 protein: CASSLRPGQTNTEAFF; CDR3 DNA: TGTGCCAGCAGCTTACGCCCGGGACAGACGAACACTGAAGCTTTCTTT
V gene: TRBV3-1/TRBV3-2; J gene: TRBJ1-1; clone size: -; D gene: -; CDR3 protein: CASSQDAVGNTEAFF; CDR3 DNA: TGTGCCAGCAGCCAAGATGCGGTGGGGAACACTGAAGCTTTCTTT
V gene: TRBV3-1/TRBV3-2; J gene: TRBJ2-5; clone size: -; D gene: TRBD1; CDR3 protein: CASNQGTGGLRETQYF; CDR3 DNA: TGTGCCAGCAACCAAGGGACAGGGGGCTTGCGAGAGACCCAGTACTTC
V gene: TRBV7-9; J gene: TRBJ1-4; clone size: -; D gene: -; CDR3 protein: CASSLDRTTNEKLFF; CDR3 DNA: TGTGCCAGCAGCTTAGACAGGACAACTAATGAAAAACTGTTTTTT
V gene: TRBV19; J gene: TRBJ2-1; clone size: once; D gene: TRBD2; CDR3 protein: CASSIVSGGAAYEQFF; CDR3 DNA: TGTGCCAGTAGTATAGTTTCGGGGGGGGCCGCCTATGAGCAGTTCTTC
V gene: TRBV13; J gene: TRBJ2-3; clone size: few; D gene: TRBD2; CDR3 protein: CASSLGGRVTDTQYF; CDR3 DNA: TGTGCCAGCAGCTTAGGAGGGAGGGTGACAGATACGCAGTATTTT
V gene: TRBV3-1/TRBV3-2; J gene: TRBJ2-2; clone size: -; D gene: -; CDR3 protein: CASSLIRVVTNTGELFF; CDR3 DNA: TGTGCCAGCAGCCTAATAAGAGTGGTCACGAACACCGGGGAGCTGTTTTTT
V gene: TRBV3-1/TRBV3-2; J gene: TRBJ1-5; clone size: -; D gene: TRBD1; CDR3 protein: CASSQAGGNQPQHF; CDR3 DNA: TGTGCCAGCAGCCAAGCAGGGGGGAATCAGCCCCAGCATTTT
V gene: TRBV4-1; J gene: TRBJ2-1; clone size: -; D gene: TRBD2; CDR3 protein: CASSQVWAGGYNEQFF; CDR3 DNA: TGCGCCAGCAGCCAAGTGTGGGCGGGGGGATACAATGAGCAGTTCTTC
V gene: TRBV6-5; J gene: TRBJ1-1; clone size: -; D gene: -; CDR3 protein: CASRMIGGQGGEAFF; CDR3 DNA: TGTGCCAGCAGGATGATCGGGGGGCAAGGTGGTGAAGCTTTCTTT
V gene: TRBV10-2; J gene: TRBJ2-7; clone size: -; D gene: -; CDR3 protein: CASTHSLSFVEQYF; CDR3 DNA: TGCGCCAGCACCCATAGCCTATCCTTTGTTGAGCAGTACTTC
V gene: TRBV5-4; J gene: TRBJ2-1; clone size: -; D gene: TRBD2; CDR3 protein: CASSFRASGTNYNEQFF; CDR3 DNA: TGTGCCAGCAGCTTTAGGGCTAGCGGGACCAACTACAATGAGCAGTTCTTC
V gene: TRBV6-6; J gene: TRBJ1-1; clone size: -; D gene: TRBD1; CDR3 protein: CASSYSGQGASAFF; CDR3 DNA: TGTGCCAGCAGTTACTCGGGGCAGGGGGCATCTGCTTTCTTT
V gene: TRBV2; J gene: TRBJ2-3; clone size: -; D gene: TRBD1; CDR3 protein: CASSVWDGQGRRWGTDTQYF; CDR3 DNA: TGTGCCAGCAGTGTTTGGGATGGACAGGGGCGCCGGTGGGGGACAGATACGCAGTATTTT
V gene: TRBV2; J gene: TRBJ2-7; clone size: -; D gene: -; CDR3 protein: CASSGFAGSSYEQYF; CDR3 DNA: TGTGCCAGCAGTGGTTTCGCGGGAAGCTCCTACGAGCAGTACTTC
V gene: TRBV5-5; J gene: TRBJ2-3; clone size: -; D gene: -; CDR3 protein: CASSLDRSTDTQYF; CDR3 DNA: TGTGCCAGCAGCTTGGACAGGAGCACAGATACGCAGTATTTT
V gene: TRBV5-1; J gene: TRBJ1-2; clone size: -; D gene: -; CDR3 protein: CASSLREERDWYGYTF; CDR3 DNA: TGCGCCAGCAGCTTGCGGGAGGAGCGAGATTGGTATGGCTACACCTTC
V gene: TRBV7-2; J gene: TRBJ2-7; clone size: -; D gene: -; CDR3 protein: CASAPRGFGNEQYF; CDR3 DNA: TGTGCCAGCGCACCAAGGGGATTTGGCAACGAGCAGTACTTC
V gene: TRBV18; J gene: TRBJ2-1; clone size: -; D gene: -; CDR3 protein: CASSPGHLLNEQFF; CDR3 DNA: TGTGCCAGCTCACCGGGACATTTGCTCAATGAGCAGTTCTTC
V gene: TRBV13; J gene: TRBJ1-4; clone size: -; D gene: TRBD1; CDR3 protein: CASSTRTGGNEKLFF; CDR3 DNA: TGTGCCAGCAGCACGAGGACAGGGGGGAATGAAAAACTGTTTTTT
V gene: TRBV3-1/TRBV3-2; J gene: TRBJ2-1; clone size: -; D gene: TRBD2; CDR3 protein: CASSQESLAGTEQFF; CDR3 DNA: TGTGCCAGCAGCCAAGAGAGTCTAGCGGGGACGGAGCAGTTCTTC
V gene: TRBV4-2; J gene: TRBJ2-3; clone size: -; D gene: -; CDR3 protein: CASSQDPGGGGPDTQYF; CDR3 DNA: TGTGCCAGCAGCCAAGATCCGGGAGGGGGCGGCCCAGATACGCAGTATTTT
V gene: TRBV7-6; J gene: TRBJ2-7; clone size: -; D gene: TRBD2; CDR3 protein: CASSLAGAGGYEQYF; CDR3 DNA: TGTGCCAGCAGCTTAGCAGGGGCGGGGGGGTACGAGCAGTACTTC
V gene: TRBV19; J gene: TRBJ2-3; clone size: -; D gene: -; CDR3 protein: CASSISLAGDTQYF; CDR3 DNA: TGTGCCAGTAGTATAAGTCTAGCAGGAGATACGCAGTATTTT
V gene: TRBV2; J gene: TRBJ1-1; clone size: -; D gene: TRBD1; CDR3 protein: CASSVGTAYTEAFF; CDR3 DNA: TGTGCCAGCAGTGTCGGGACAGCCTACACTGAAGCTTTCTTT
V gene: TRBV28; J gene: TRBJ1-1; clone size: -; D gene: -; CDR3 protein: CASSLPGGGGTEAFF; CDR3 DNA: TGTGCCAGCAGTTTACCCGGGGGCGGGGGCACTGAAGCTTTCTTT
V gene: TRBV5-1; J gene: TRBJ1-6; clone size: -; D gene: TRBD1; CDR3 protein: CASSSGTVHSPLHF; CDR3 DNA: TGCGCCAGCAGCTCCGGGACAGTCCATTCACCCCTCCACTTT
V gene: TRBV5-5; J gene: TRBJ2-1; clone size: -; D gene: TRBD2; CDR3 protein: CASSPGTSGMVDEQFF; CDR3 DNA: TGTGCCAGCAGCCCGGGGACTAGCGGGATGGTGGACGAGCAGTTCTTC
V gene: TRBV3-1/TRBV3-2; J gene: TRBJ2-4; clone size: few; D gene: TRBD2; CDR3 protein: CASSRGTSGGVAKNIQYF; CDR3 DNA: TGTGCCAGCAGCCGCGGGACTAGCGGGGGGGTCGCCAAAAACATTCAGTACTTC
V gene: TRBV29-1; J gene: TRBJ2-7; clone size: -; D gene: TRBD1; CDR3 protein: CSVVRTGAYEQYF; CDR3 DNA: TGCAGCGTTGTCCGGACAGGGGCCTACGAGCAGTACTTC
V gene: TRBV5-1; J gene: TRBJ1-4; clone size: -; D gene: TRBD1; CDR3 protein: CASSLGGQGVNEKLFF; CDR3 DNA: TGCGCCAGCAGCTTGGGGGGACAGGGCGTTAATGAAAAACTGTTTTTT